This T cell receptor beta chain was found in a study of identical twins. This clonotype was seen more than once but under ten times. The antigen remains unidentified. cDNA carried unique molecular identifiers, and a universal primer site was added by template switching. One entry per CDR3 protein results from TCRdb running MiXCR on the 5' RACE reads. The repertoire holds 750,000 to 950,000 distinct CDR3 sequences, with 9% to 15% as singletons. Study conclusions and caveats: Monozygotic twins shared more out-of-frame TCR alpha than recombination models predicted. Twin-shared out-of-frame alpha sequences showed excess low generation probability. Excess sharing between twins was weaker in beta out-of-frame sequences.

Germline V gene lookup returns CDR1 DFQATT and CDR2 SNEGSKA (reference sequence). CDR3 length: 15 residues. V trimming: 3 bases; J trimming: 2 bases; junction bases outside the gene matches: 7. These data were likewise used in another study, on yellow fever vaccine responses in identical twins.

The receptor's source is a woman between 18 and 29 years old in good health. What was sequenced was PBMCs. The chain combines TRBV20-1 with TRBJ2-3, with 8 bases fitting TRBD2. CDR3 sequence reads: CSASVTSGFTDTQYF. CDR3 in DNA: TGCAGTGCTAGTGTTACTAGCGGATTCACAGATACGCAGTATTTT.